Below, 17 T cell receptor beta chains from the same sample are listed, as sequenced in a study of blood T cell repertoires in COVID-19. Sequencing used immunoSEQ multiplex PCR; TCRdb keeps in-frame clones, though not all of them. The sample yields some 120,000 clones, roughly 80% seen once. The sample was peripheral blood. The receptors originated from a man between 65 and 85 years old with acute or convalescent COVID-19.

This chain links TRBV19 with TRBJ1-5; D perhaps matches TRBD1 (6 bases). Germline CDR1 LNHDA, CDR2 SQIVND (reference sequence). The CDR3 extends over 15 amino acids. V was clipped by 6 bases and J by 4 bases, with 16 bases between them. The CDR3 here is CASRARQVGNQPQHF. CDR3 nucleotides: TGTGCCAGTAGGGCAAGACAGGTCGGAAATCAGCCCCAGCATTTT.

V is TRBV19 and J is TRBJ1-5; D is uncertain. Germline CDR1 reads LNHDA; CDR2 reads SQIVND (reference sequence). The CDR3 length is 14 residues. The V end lost 8 bases, the J end lost 0 bases, and 11 bases lay between the germline ends. The CDR3 DNA reads as TGTGCCAGTTTCTGGCAGAATAGCAATCAGCCCCAGCATTTT. As protein: CASFWQNSNQPQHF.

The genes are TRBV3-1 (or the pseudogene TRBV3-2) and TRBJ1-2; D not resolved. Per the germline V gene, CDR1 is LGHDT and CDR2 is YNNKEL (reference sequence). Trimming shortened V by 4 bases and J by 6 bases, and 12 bases separated the two germline ends. This CDR3 region has 13 residues. Here the CDR3 reads CASSLRGPNGYTF. In DNA, the CDR3 is TGTGCCAGCAGCCTCCGCGGCCCGAATGGCTACACCTTC.

This clone was seen only a few times. The V and J genes are TRBV30 and TRBJ2-2; 12 nucleotides match TRBD2. The CDR3 has 16 residues. CDR1 and CDR2 (germline): GTSNPN, SVGIG (reference sequence). Trimming removed 5 bases from V and 4 bases from J; junction bases left unmatched: 8. CDR3 sequence reads: CAWRTSGKVGTGELFF. CDR3 DNA sequence: TGTGCCTGGCGGACTAGCGGGAAGGTGGGCACCGGGGAGCTGTTTTTT.

V and J are TRBV6-5 and TRBJ1-6; maybe TRBD1 (6 bases). The germline V gene encodes CDR1 MNHEY and CDR2 SVGAGI. Deletions cut 7 bases from V and 9 bases from J, with 16 bases between. The CDR3 consists of 14 residues. As DNA, the CDR3 is TGTGCCAGCACTCTTGGGGGGGCGAGTTCACCCCTCCACTTT. Its translation is CASTLGGASSPLHF.

This rearrangement joins TRBV20-1 to TRBJ1-1, with a tentative D call TRBD1 (5 bases). V was cut by 3 bases and J by 7 bases, with 15 bases left in between. Germline assignment: CDR1 DFQATT and CDR2 SNEGSKA (reference sequence). The CDR3 contains 13 residues. The CDR3 DNA reads as TGCAGTGCTAGTGTGGGGGAGGGCTATGAAGCTTTCTTT. Translated: CSASVGEGYEAFF.

The chain employs TRBV4-1 and TRBJ2-1; 7 bases map to TRBD1. The trim removed 0 bases at V and 3 bases at J, leaving 5 bases unmatched. CDR1 MGHRA and CDR2 YSYEKL come from the germline V gene. The CDR3 loop spans 16 amino acids. CDR3 DNA sequence: TGCGCCAGCAGCCAAGAGGGCAGGGGGTTCTACAATGAGCAGTTCTTC. The encoded protein is CASSQEGRGFYNEQFF.

The V and J genes are TRBV6-1 and TRBJ1-2; TRBD1 matches 8 bases. The CDR3 runs to 16 residues. Germline V gives CDR1 MNHNS, CDR2 SASEGT. J was trimmed by 1 base and V by 4 bases; bases with no gene match: 8. The DNA for the CDR3 is TGTGCCAGCAGTGGGGTCCGACAGGGGCTTAACTATGGCTACACCTTC. Amino acid sequence: CASSGVRQGLNYGYTF.

The gene calls are TRBV7-2 and TRBJ2-7, with 11 bases fitting TRBD2. Trimming at V came to 1 base and at J to 0 bases, leaving 5 bases not matched to a gene. Germline CDR1 reads SGHTA; CDR2 reads FQGNSA. The CDR3 loop spans 17 amino acids. The CDR3 protein is CASSLGLAGGSSYEQYF. In DNA form, the CDR3 reads TGTGCCAGCAGCTTAGGTCTAGCGGGGGGAAGCTCCTACGAGCAGTACTTC.

The rearrangement joins TRBV24-1 to TRBJ1-5; 8 bases are shared with TRBD1. Germline values: CDR1 KGHDR, CDR2 SFDVKD. The CDR3 is 17 residues long. Trimming removed 3 bases from V and 0 bases from J; junction bases left unmatched: 6. The CDR3 here is CATSDGGQGYSNQPQHF. The CDR3 nucleotides read TGTGCCACCAGTGATGGCGGACAGGGCTATAGCAATCAGCCCCAGCATTTT.

In the case of this clone: One end of the junction does not line up with germline, which may come from a read error. This chain uses TRBV19 with TRBJ2-7, with a weak D call TRBD1 (5 bases). Germline lookup yields CDR1 LNHDA and CDR2 SQIVND (reference sequence). The CDR3 length is 14 residues. CDR3 in amino acids: CASTPGYGSHEQYF. For the CDR3, the DNA is TGTGCCAGTACCCCAGGGTATGGCTCCCACGAGCAGTACTTC.

This clone was seen a single time. The chain employs TRBV6-5 and TRBJ1-5; 9 bases are shared with TRBD1. With V trimmed by 8 bases and J by 2 bases, 4 bases remained unmatched. The germline gives CDR1 MNHEY, CDR2 SVGAGI. The CDR3 has 14 residues. The CDR3 DNA is TGTGCCAGCCAGGACAGGGGTGGCAATCAGCCCCAGCATTTT. Amino acid sequence: CASQDRGGNQPQHF.

In nucleotides, the CDR3 is TGTGCCAGCAGTCCGGGACAGTCCTCTTATGGCTACACCTTC. Its translation: CASSPGQSSYGYTF. The V and J genes are TRBV6-5 and TRBJ1-2, with 7 bases that match TRBD1. This CDR3 is built from 14 residues. Per the germline V gene, CDR1 is MNHEY and CDR2 is SVGAGI. Trimming removed 5 bases from V and 5 bases from J; junction bases left unmatched: 8.

V and J are TRBV2 and TRBJ2-6; 7 bases align to TRBD1. Germline V CDR1 and CDR2: SNHLY, FYNNEI. CDR3 size: 15 residues. V lost 6 bases and J lost 4; bases outside the gene matches: 6. The CDR3 coding sequence is TGTGCCAGCAGGAGAGACAGGGTCGGGGCCAACGTCCTGACTTTC. Its translation: CASRRDRVGANVLTF.

CDR3 region: CASSQLGEASPLHF. The CDR3 nucleotides are TGTGCCAGCAGCCAATTGGGGGAGGCTTCACCCCTCCACTTT. This chain joins TRBV3-1 (or the pseudogene TRBV3-2) and TRBJ1-6; maybe TRBD1 (5 bases). CDR3 size: 14 residues. Germline values: CDR1 LGHDT, CDR2 YNNKEL (reference sequence). V gave up 2 bases and J gave up 9 bases, with 11 bases separating them.

This clone was picked up one time. V usage is TRBV10-3 and J usage is TRBJ2-2, with TRBD2 as a possible D gene (6 bases). The ends were cut back, 3 bases at V and 2 bases at J, with 13 bases in the middle. The CDR3 covers 16 residues. Per germline, CDR1 ENHRY and CDR2 SYGVKD. CDR3 nucleotides: TGTGCCATCAGTGACCCCGGGACTTCCAACACCGGGGAGCTGTTTTTT. This translates into CAISDPGTSNTGELFF.

This clone turned up a few times. The chain carries TRBV11-3 and TRBJ2-2, with TRBD2 as a possible D gene (6 bases). CDR1 is SGHNT, CDR2 YENEEA, per germline. The ends were cut back, 7 bases at V and 1 base at J, with 10 bases in the middle. This CDR3 has 14 amino acids. The CDR3 reads CASKSGENTGELFF. In DNA form, the CDR3 reads TGTGCCAGCAAATCGGGGGAGAACACCGGGGAGCTGTTTTTT.